Sequencing of this TCR beta chain was carried out in a study of naive and memory T cell subsets (dated by TCRdb to 2016 to 2017). Study-level background: An open-source, UMI-based TCR alpha and beta sequencing pipeline was applied to sorted naive and memory peripheral blood T cell subsets. IgG serology results and the functional CMV T cell responses were in complete agreement. RNA was DNase-treated and reverse transcribed with TCR constant-region primers, mostly using SuperScript III.

General conclusions and limits of the study: TCR abundance followed a power law with an exponent that was different for naive and memory subsets but consistent across the three individuals. Clonotypes were defined as single alpha or beta chain sequences, not paired alpha/beta receptors. After error correction, over 85% of naive TCR sequences appeared only once, giving much steeper abundance distributions than memory subsets. Gini index rose and Shannon and inverse Simpson diversity fell from naive through CM, EM and EMRA in both CD4 and CD8 cells. RNA-based TCR counts may be influenced by expression changes linked to T cell activation and differentiation. The repertoire findings for the naive and memory subsets could not be validated against a ground truth because none was available.

Libraries were prepared through UMI-ligation and nested PCR. The beta constant-region primer was an equimolar mix of two oligonucleotides covering both TRBC1 and TRBC2. A single-stranded oligonucleotide containing the SP2 primer and a 12-nucleotide UMI was joined to the 3' end of the cDNA by T4 RNA ligase 1. Four rounds of PCR were used to amplify ligated cDNA, with nested alpha and beta constant-region primers being used together with the SP2 primer. The ligation reaction was incubated at 16°C for roughly 18-25 hours. PCR2 was typically run as a SYBR Green qPCR and stopped at a predetermined threshold to prevent over-amplification. All purifications after the first were performed with Agencourt AMPure XP magnetic beads. Library amounts were measured by Qubit and library quality was assessed on a TapeStation, where the main peak was expected at around 650 bp. Pooled libraries were sequenced on an Illumina MiSeq using v2 2x251 paired-end kits, and typically about 0.9-2 million reads were obtained per sample. Each sample library was pooled at roughly 4.4 nM, and about 5-7% PhiX was included to improve cluster recognition. The authors' analysis ran thus. Using tag matching that tolerated one base-pair mismatch, Decombinator assigned V and J genes to FASTQ reads that had been processed by Demultiplexor. Collapsinator used UMIs to correct both sequencing errors and frequency errors arising from PCR heterogeneity. CDR3Translator translated TCRs and extracted CDR3s from the conserved cysteine to the FGXG phenylalanine, flagging non-productive sequences. Gini, Shannon entropy and inverse Simpson indices were computed after subsampling the repertoires to the same number of UMI-defined TCRs. Clonotype abundance distributions were fitted to a power law by maximum likelihood within the linear range. When run on a single naive CD8 sample, MIGEC and the pipeline yielded similar UMI counts, similar unique TCR numbers and similar clonal distributions. The repertoires were searched for under 7,500 CMV-associated CDR3 sequences that had been compiled from VDJdb and a published dataset. Starting from the raw public reads, TCRdb applied fastp trimming at Q25, assembled clones with MiXCR and retained in-frame beta chains. When rows share a CDR3 protein, they turn into one entry using the most common DNA and genes. The V and J calls and clone size are TCRdb's, not the authors'. The sample table holds about 90,000 distinct CDR3 sequences, of which roughly 7.3% were seen once. The biggest ten clones account for more than 1.5% of the sample.

The CDR3 spans 12 residues, from the cysteine through the phenylalanine. CDR3 DNA is the only sequence kept; it has 36 bases, read in frame from the first base. V was cut back by 5 bases and J by 4 bases, leaving a gap of 11 bases between them. Sequences DFQATT (CDR1) and SNEGSKA (CDR2) are obtained from the germline V gene (reference sequence). From the second PCR step on, the TCR alpha and beta chain libraries were amplified in separate reactions. CMV status of each donor was established by measuring IFNgamma production from CD4+ T cells after fresh PBMCs were stimulated overnight with CMV viral lysate. CD4 T cells were positively selected using Miltenyi beads, after which CD8 T cells were positively selected from the CD4-negative fraction. Cells were stained for CD3, CD4, CD8, CD45RA, CD27 and a live/dead dye and were sorted on a BD Aria II into four subsets based on CD45RA and CD27. Three healthy volunteers provided blood, and the blood of each volunteer was split into CD4 and CD8 T cells and then into four differentiation subsets. About 110 ml of peripheral blood was taken from each donor, and PBMC were separated by density-gradient centrifugation on Ficoll-Paque PLUS. The sorted cells were lysed in RLT buffer, after which RNA was extracted using a Qiagen RNeasy kit and kept at -80 degrees C.

This clonotype has at least ten counts. What this receptor recognizes is not known. No qualities accompany the bases; no much larger clone lies one base away. The clonotype comes from a human donor in good health. The sequence links TRBV20-1 to TRBJ1-1, and perhaps TRBD1 as D gene, on 6 matching bases. The source material was central memory CD4+ T cells from blood. What this sample's cell subset or site label stands for: central memory, CD45RA- CD27+. The CDR3 here reads CSAARGGTEAFF. In nucleotides, the sequence is TGCAGTGCTGCTCGAGGGGGCACTGAAGCTTTCTTT.